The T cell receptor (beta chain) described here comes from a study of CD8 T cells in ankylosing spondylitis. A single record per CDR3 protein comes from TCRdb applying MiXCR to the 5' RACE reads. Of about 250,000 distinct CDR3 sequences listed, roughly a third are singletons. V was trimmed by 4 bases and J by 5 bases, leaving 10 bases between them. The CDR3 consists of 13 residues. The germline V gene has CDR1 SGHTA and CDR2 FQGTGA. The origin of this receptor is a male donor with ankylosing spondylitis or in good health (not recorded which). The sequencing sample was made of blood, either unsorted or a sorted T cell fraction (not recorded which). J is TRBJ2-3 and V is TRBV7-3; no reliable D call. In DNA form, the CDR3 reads TGTGCCAGCAGCTCGACCCCTAGAGATACGCAGTATTTT. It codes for CASSSTPRDTQYF.